This TCR beta chain was sequenced during a study of circulating CD8 cells and anti-PD-1 response in melanoma. Four subsets defined by PD-1 and/or TIGIT were sorted from live CD3+CD8+TCRalphabeta+ cells. Each library started from roughly 16 ng of total RNA using the QIAseq Immune Repertoire TCR panel. MiXCR was run by TCRdb on the reads, yielding one entry per CDR3 protein. In the table there are approximately 2,500 distinct CDR3 sequences, approximately 8% of which are singletons. Study-wide points: Clonotype sharing was highest between DPOS and TIGIT subsets.

CDR3 length: 14 residues. The germline V and J ends were trimmed by 5 bases and 1 base, with 9 bases remaining between them. The V gene's germline CDR1 is LNHDA and CDR2 SQIVND (reference sequence). By sample share, this clonotype is medium-sized. Antigen: not known. Source: CD8+ T cells from PBMCs, taken at baseline or after one month of anti-PD-1 therapy (not recorded which). The clonotype originates from a human donor with melanoma. The rearrangement uses TRBV19 and TRBJ1-5; possibly TRBD1 for D (5 bases). CDR3 residues: CASSEGVSNQPQHF. The DNA of the CDR3 is TGTGCCAGTAGTGAAGGGGTCAGCAATCAGCCCCAGCATTTT.